The next 30 T cell receptor beta chains were all read from a single sample in a study of blood T cell repertoires in COVID-19 (TCRdb year 2020). The library relied on the immunoSEQ multiplex PCR assay. The clones in this table, taken by TCRdb from immuneACCESS, are in-frame only. Not every clone is retained; where verified, under half of the shortfall comes from an unresolved V gene, and the cause of the rest is unknown. This sample comprises about 200,000 clones, almost 85% of them detected only once. Approximately 8.1% of the sample lies in the top ten. Sequenced sample: peripheral blood. All receptors come from a woman in her 50s with active or convalescent COVID-19.

The chain has TRBV27 and TRBJ1-4; D is perhaps TRBD1 (5 bases). V lost 1 base, J lost 6 bases, and 12 bases lay in between. This CDR3 is 15 amino acids long. Germline CDR1 reads MNHEY; CDR2 reads SMNVEV (reference sequence). Written as DNA, the CDR3 is TGTGCCAGCAGTTTATTTAGTCAGGGTTATGAAAAACTGTTTTTT. Protein product: CASSLFSQGYEKLFF. Combining the CDR3 with reference TRBV27 and TRBJ1-4 gives the whole variable domain EAQVTQNPRYLITVTGKKLTVTCSQNMNHEYMSWYRQDPGLGLRQIYYSMNVEVTDKGDVPEGYKVSRKEKRNFPLILESPSPNQTSLYFCASSLFSQGYEKLFFGSGTQLSVL.

This clone was recorded only once. The rearrangement uses TRBV2 and TRBJ1-5, with D uncertain. Germline V gene sequence: CDR1 SNHLY, CDR2 FYNNEI. There are 14 residues in the CDR3. The V end was cut by 7 bases, the J end by 1 base, with 11 bases between. CDR3: CASTQRLSNQPQHF. The CDR3 nucleotides read TGTGCCAGCACACAAAGACTCAGCAATCAGCCCCAGCATTTT. Full variable domain (remainder filled in from reference TRBV2 and TRBJ1-5): EPEVTQTPSHQVTQMGQEVILRCVPISNHLYFYWYRQILGQKVEFLVSFYNNEISEKSEIFDDQFSVERPDGSNFTLKIRSTKLEDSAMYFCASTQRLSNQPQHFGDGTRLSIL.

V and J are TRBV10-3 and TRBJ1-2, with 10 bases matching TRBD1. This CDR3 contains 13 residues. The J segment lost 8 bases and the V segment lost 11 bases, leaving 11 bases of the junction unmatched. Looked up from germline, CDR1 is ENHRY and CDR2 is SYGVKD. CDR3 sequence reads: CASKGGTGEGYTF. CDR3 bases: TGTGCCTCAAAAGGCGGGACAGGGGAAGGCTACACCTTC.

The chain uses TRBV25-1 and TRBJ1-2; 10 bases match TRBD1. The CDR3 sequence is 17 residues long. J lost 8 bases, V lost 0 bases, and 12 bases had no gene match. Per the germline V gene, CDR1 is MGHDK and CDR2 is SYGVNS. CDR3 DNA: TGTGCCAGCAGTGAATATCGGAACTCGGACAGGGGGAGAGGCTACACCTTC. Its protein product is CASSEYRNSDRGRGYTF.

The chain is built from TRBV6-5 and TRBJ1-1; possible D gene TRBD1, 5 bases. From germline, CDR1 is MNHEY and CDR2 SVGAGI. The V end lost 0 bases, the J end lost 1 base, and 9 bases lay between the germline ends. CDR3 length: 15 amino acids. The CDR3 is CASSYSFQGNTEAFF. CDR3 nucleotide sequence: TGTGCCAGCAGTTACTCGTTCCAGGGGAACACTGAAGCTTTCTTT.

The rearrangement uses TRBV5-6 and TRBJ2-2; maybe TRBD1 (6 bases). The CDR3 is made up of 17 amino acids. Per the germline V gene, CDR1 is SGHDT and CDR2 is YYEEEE. The ends were cut back, 0 bases at V and 1 base at J, with 13 bases in the middle. CDR3 amino acids: CASSLGRGGQNTGELFF. DNA of the CDR3: TGTGCCAGCAGCTTGGGTCGAGGGGGTCAGAACACCGGGGAGCTGTTTTTT. The whole variable domain, remainder taken from reference TRBV5-6 and TRBJ2-2, is DAGVTQSPTHLIKTRGQQVTLRCSPKSGHDTVSWYQQALGQGPQFIFQYYEEEERQRGNFPDRFSGHQFPNYSSELNVNALLLGDSALYLCASSLGRGGQNTGELFFGEGSRLTVL.

The chain employs TRBV5-4 and TRBJ2-1, with D possibly TRBD2 on 6 matching bases. V lost 3 bases, J lost 4 bases, and 14 bases lay in between. In germline, CDR1 is SGHNT, CDR2 YYREEE (reference sequence). CDR3 size: 15 residues. The CDR3 nucleotides are TGTGCCAGCAGCTCCGACCGAGGGAGGTACAATGAGCAGTTCTTC. This gives the protein CASSSDRGRYNEQFF.

The V and J genes are TRBV6-5 and TRBJ2-7; weak D call: TRBD1 (6 bases). Trimming stripped 8 bases from V and 4 bases from J, with 15 bases between. The CDR3 spans 13 residues. Per the germline V gene, CDR1 is MNHEY and CDR2 is SVGAGI. In DNA form, the CDR3 reads TGTGCCAGCGGGACAACGTTCGGTTACGAGCAGTACGTC. Translated: CASGTTFGYEQYV.

In its sample, this clone was seen a few times. The chain joins TRBV15 to TRBJ1-4; TRBD1 might be the D (6 bases). The CDR3 extends over 16 amino acids. V lost 3 bases and J lost 8, with 19 bases in between. Germline CDR1 and CDR2: LNHNV and YYDKDF (reference sequence). Written as DNA, the CDR3 is TGTGCCACCAGCAGGACACAAACAGGGTCTGGAGAAAAACTGTTTTTT. Its protein product is CATSRTQTGSGEKLFF.

The chain employs TRBV12-3 or TRBV12-4 and TRBJ1-2, with a tentative D call TRBD1 (5 bases). V was cut by 5 bases and J by 7 bases, with 8 bases left in between. CDR3 length: 11 amino acids. The CDR3 region is CASSRGIGYTF. DNA for the CDR3: TGTGCCAGCAGTAGGGGAATTGGCTACACCTTC.

This clone was seen only a few times. The rearrangement uses TRBV27 and TRBJ2-7; 13 nucleotides match TRBD2. The J segment lost 4 bases and the V segment lost 8 bases, leaving 11 bases of the junction unmatched. The CDR3 is 16 amino acids. Germline CDR1 MNHEY, CDR2 SMNVEV (reference sequence). Written as DNA, the CDR3 is TGTGCCAGCGGCAACCCCGGGACTAGCGGGAAATACGAGCAGTACTTC. As protein: CASGNPGTSGKYEQYF.

This rearrangement joins TRBV28 to TRBJ1-4; 7 bases are a match to TRBD1. After removal of 6 bases from V and 5 bases from J, the junction contained 9 bases not matched to a gene. The CDR3 has 15 amino acids. Germline V gene data show CDR1 as MDHEN and CDR2 as SYDVKM. In DNA, the CDR3 is TGTGCCAGCAGGCTATCCGGGACAGAGAATGAAAAACTGTTTTTT. It encodes CASRLSGTENEKLFF.

This chain joins TRBV6-5 and TRBJ2-3; the D is unclear. From germline, CDR1 is MNHEY and CDR2 SVGAGI. This CDR3 has 14 amino acids. Trimming shortened V by 10 bases and J by 0 bases, and 14 bases separated the two germline ends. The CDR3 DNA reads as TGTGCCACCTCCTACGAGGCTAGCACAGATACGCAGTATTTT. Protein product: CATSYEASTDTQYF.

V and J are TRBV14 and TRBJ1-3; possible D gene TRBD1, 6 bases. Trimming took 4 bases from V and 4 from J, leaving 11 bases between them. CDR1 and CDR2 (germline): SGHDN, FVKESK. The CDR3 contains 14 residues. The CDR3, as DNA: TGTGCCAGCAGCCCCCTGGGGGCCGGAAACACCATATATTTT. As protein: CASSPLGAGNTIYF.

The J gene is TRBJ2-5, the V gene TRBV9; 10 bases are a match to TRBD1. The V gene end was trimmed by 4 bases and the J gene end by 7 bases; junction bases not matched to a gene: 7. Germline loops: CDR1 SGDLS, CDR2 YYNGEE. There are 14 residues in the CDR3. In nucleotides, the CDR3 is TGTGCCAGCAGCAGACAGGGGGCAGGAGGGACCCAGTACTTC. Protein: CASSRQGAGGTQYF.

This clone was observed a single time. The rearrangement uses TRBV3-1 (or the pseudogene TRBV3-2) and TRBJ1-2; possibly TRBD1 for D (6 bases). Germline V gene sequence: CDR1 LGHDT, CDR2 YNNKEL (reference sequence). CDR3 length equals 13 residues. Trimming stripped 4 bases from V and 5 bases from J, with 11 bases between. The CDR3 DNA follows: TGTGCCAGCAGCCTACAGGGATCGTATGGCTACACCTTC. It is translated as CASSLQGSYGYTF.

V is TRBV6-2 or TRBV6-3 and J is TRBJ2-7; 12 bases match TRBD2. The CDR3 length is 16 residues. Per the germline V gene, CDR1 is MNHEY and CDR2 is SVGEGT. The J segment lost 4 bases and the V segment lost 2 bases, leaving 6 bases of the junction unmatched. The CDR3 DNA is TGTGCCAGCAGTTACCCGCTAGCGGGAGGGCCATACGAGCAGTACTTC. Translating it yields CASSYPLAGGPYEQYF.

CDR3 sequence (DNA): TGTGCCAGCGGTTCGCTGGGGGCGGGTGAGCAGTACGTC. It translates to CASGSLGAGEQYV. This chain connects TRBV6-5 to TRBJ2-7, with D possibly TRBD1 on 6 matching bases. The CDR3 loop spans 13 amino acids. Germline V lookup: CDR1 MNHEY, CDR2 SVGAGI. Trimming took off 8 bases at V and 7 bases at J, with 18 bases between the two ends.

The chain couples TRBV28 to TRBJ2-2; a weak D match, TRBD1 (5 bases). This CDR3 spans 15 amino acids. The germline V gene has CDR1 MDHEN and CDR2 SYDVKM. Trimming took off 7 bases at V and 2 bases at J, with 14 bases between the two ends. Here the CDR3 reads CASKGSDLNTGELFF. The CDR3 DNA sequence: TGTGCCAGCAAGGGGTCAGACCTAAACACCGGGGAGCTGTTTTTT.

The gene calls are TRBV9 and TRBJ2-2; 7 bases match TRBD1. The CDR3 sequence is 15 residues long. Germline CDR1 is SGDLS and CDR2 is YYNGEE. V trimming: 4 bases; J trimming: 2 bases; junction bases outside the gene matches: 5. The CDR3 spells CASSTRDRNTGELFF. CDR3 coding DNA: TGTGCCAGCAGCACACGGGACAGAAACACCGGGGAGCTGTTTTTT.

The V call is TRBV5-5, the J call TRBJ1-2, with 7 bases identical to TRBD1. The CDR3 is 13 residues long. In germline, CDR1 is SGHKS, CDR2 YYEKEE (reference sequence). J gave up 4 bases and V 2 bases, and 2 bases lay outside the gene matches. CDR3 coding DNA: TGTGCCAGCAGCTTCAGACAGGGCTATGGCTACACCTTC. This translates into CASSFRQGYGYTF.

The chain combines TRBV6-5 with TRBJ1-1; D is unresolved. The germline V gene has CDR1 MNHEY and CDR2 SVGAGI. This CDR3 is built from 13 residues. Trimming removed 0 bases at V and 4 bases at J, with 6 bases between. In DNA, the CDR3 is TGTGCCAGCAGTTACTCGAGTACCACTGAAGCTTTCTTT. This gives the protein CASSYSSTTEAFF.

V gene TRBV6-5 combines with J gene TRBJ1-3, with TRBD1 matching over 9 bases. The length of the CDR3 is 15 residues. The V and J ends lost 5 bases and 1 base, in that order; junction bases with no gene match: 3. Per the germline V gene, CDR1 is MNHEY and CDR2 is SVGAGI. The CDR3 DNA reads as TGTGCCAGCAGTATAGGACAGGGGTCTGGAAACACCATATATTTT. Translated: CASSIGQGSGNTIYF.

This chain connects TRBV9 to TRBJ1-6; D not certain. The V gene's germline CDR1 is SGDLS and CDR2 YYNGEE. This CDR3 contains 17 residues. V was cut by 3 bases and J by 4 bases, with 17 bases left in between. CDR3 in DNA: TGTGCCAGCAGCGCTGAGGGTGGGCCACAGTATAATTCACCCCTCCACTTT. Translated, it gives CASSAEGGPQYNSPLHF.

The chain couples TRBV5-1 to TRBJ1-2, with a possible D match to TRBD1 (6 bases). Germline CDR1 reads SGHRS; CDR2 reads YFSETQ. The V and J ends lost 0 bases and 2 bases respectively, with 11 bases between them. This CDR3 spans 15 amino acids. DNA of the CDR3: TGCGCCAGCAGCTTGGATGACAGGAGAAACTATGGCTACACCTTC. It codes for CASSLDDRRNYGYTF.

This clone was observed once. This chain uses TRBV14 with TRBJ1-1, with D possibly matching TRBD1 (6 bases). Germline V gene lookup returns CDR1 SGHDN and CDR2 FVKESK. Trimming removed 2 bases from V and 3 bases from J, with 13 bases in between. CDR3 length equals 15 residues. Written as DNA, the CDR3 is TGTGCCAGCAGCCAAACAAAGGGGGTTGACACTGAAGCTTTCTTT. It yields the protein CASSQTKGVDTEAFF.

The genes are TRBV28 and TRBJ2-5, with D maybe TRBD2 (6 bases). Per the germline V gene, CDR1 is MDHEN and CDR2 is SYDVKM. V was clipped by 3 bases and J by 2 bases, with 10 bases between them. The CDR3 sequence is 14 residues long. CDR3 sequence (DNA): TGTGCCAGCAGTTTGTCGGGAGTACAAGAGACCCAGTACTTC. This gives the protein CASSLSGVQETQYF.

DNA for the CDR3: TGTGCCAGCAGTTCCCCGGGACAGGGGTACAATGAGCAGTTCTTC. Its protein product is CASSSPGQGYNEQFF. The chain carries TRBV28 and TRBJ2-1, with TRBD1 matching 10 bases. Germline assignment: CDR1 MDHEN and CDR2 SYDVKM. V lost 4 bases and J lost 4; bases outside the gene matches: 4. The CDR3 consists of 15 residues. Filled out from reference TRBV28 and TRBJ2-1, the complete variable domain reads DVKVTQSSRYLVKRTGEKVFLECVQDMDHENMFWYRQDPGLGLRLIYFSYDVKMKEKGDIPEGYSVSREKKERFSLILESASTNQTSMYLCASSSPGQGYNEQFFGPGTRLTVL.

The chain carries TRBV15 and TRBJ1-2; unclear D gene. V was trimmed by 3 bases and J by 2 bases, leaving 10 bases between them. The CDR3 loop spans 14 amino acids. Germline loops: CDR1 LNHNV, CDR2 YYDKDF (reference sequence). The CDR3 region has the DNA TGTGCCACCAGCAGGGGAGCTACCAACTATGGCTACACCTTC. This encodes CATSRGATNYGYTF.

V gene TRBV7-8 combines with J gene TRBJ2-5; no clear D. Germline lookup yields CDR1 SGHVS and CDR2 FQNEAQ. V was clipped by 4 bases and J by 4 bases, with 4 bases between them. The length of the CDR3 is 11 residues. Here the CDR3 reads CASSYLETQYF. As DNA, the CDR3 is TGTGCCAGCAGCTACTTAGAGACCCAGTACTTC.